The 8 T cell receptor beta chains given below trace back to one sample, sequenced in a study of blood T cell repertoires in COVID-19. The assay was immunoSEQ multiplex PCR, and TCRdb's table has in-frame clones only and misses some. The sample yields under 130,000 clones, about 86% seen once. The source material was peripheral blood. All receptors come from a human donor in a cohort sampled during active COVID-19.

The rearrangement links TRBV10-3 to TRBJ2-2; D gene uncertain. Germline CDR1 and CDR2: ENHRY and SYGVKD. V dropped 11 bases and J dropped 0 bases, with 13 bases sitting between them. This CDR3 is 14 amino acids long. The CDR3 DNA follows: TGTGCCCCTAGACTCCACCCGAACACCGGGGAGCTGTTTTTT. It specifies CAPRLHPNTGELFF.

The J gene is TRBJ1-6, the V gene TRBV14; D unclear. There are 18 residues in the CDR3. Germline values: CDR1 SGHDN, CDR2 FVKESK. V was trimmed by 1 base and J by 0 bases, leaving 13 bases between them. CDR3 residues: CASSQGGGETSYNSPLHF. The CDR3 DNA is TGTGCCAGCAGCCAAGGGGGAGGTGAGACCTCCTATAATTCACCCCTCCACTTT. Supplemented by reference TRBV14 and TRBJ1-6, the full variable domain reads EAGVTQFPSHSVIEKGQTVTLRCDPISGHDNLYWYRRVMGKEIKFLLHFVKESKQDESGMPNNRFLAERTGGTYSTLKVQPAELEDSGVYFCASSQGGGETSYNSPLHFGNGTRLTVT.

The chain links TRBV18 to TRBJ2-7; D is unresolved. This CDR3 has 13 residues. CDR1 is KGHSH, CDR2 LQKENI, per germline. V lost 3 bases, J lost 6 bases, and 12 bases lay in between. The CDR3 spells CASSPGPWREQYF. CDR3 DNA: TGTGCCAGCTCACCGGGCCCTTGGCGCGAGCAGTACTTC.

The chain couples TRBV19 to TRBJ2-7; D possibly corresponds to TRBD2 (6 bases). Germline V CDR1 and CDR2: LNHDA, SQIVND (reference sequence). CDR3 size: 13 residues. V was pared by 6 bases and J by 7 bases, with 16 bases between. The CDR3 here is CASRPGGAWEQYF. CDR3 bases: TGTGCCAGTAGGCCCGGGGGAGCCTGGGAGCAGTACTTC.

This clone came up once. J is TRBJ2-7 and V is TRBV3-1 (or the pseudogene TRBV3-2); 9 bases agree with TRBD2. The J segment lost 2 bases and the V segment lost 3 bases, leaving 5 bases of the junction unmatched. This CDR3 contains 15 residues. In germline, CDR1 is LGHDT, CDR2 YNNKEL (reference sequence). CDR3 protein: CASSHRTSVTYEQYF. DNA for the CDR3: TGTGCCAGCAGCCATCGGACTAGCGTTACCTACGAGCAGTACTTC.

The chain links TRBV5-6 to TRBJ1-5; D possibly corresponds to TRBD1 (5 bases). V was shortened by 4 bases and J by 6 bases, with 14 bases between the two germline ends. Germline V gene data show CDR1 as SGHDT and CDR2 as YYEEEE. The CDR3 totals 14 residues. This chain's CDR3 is CASSATGRRQPQHF. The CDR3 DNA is TGTGCCAGCAGCGCAACAGGTAGGCGTCAGCCCCAGCATTTT.

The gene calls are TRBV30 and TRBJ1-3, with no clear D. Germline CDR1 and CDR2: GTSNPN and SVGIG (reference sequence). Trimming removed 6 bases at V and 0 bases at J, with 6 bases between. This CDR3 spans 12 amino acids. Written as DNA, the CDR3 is TGTGCCTGCGCGTTCTCTGGAAACACCATATATTTT. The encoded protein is CACAFSGNTIYF.

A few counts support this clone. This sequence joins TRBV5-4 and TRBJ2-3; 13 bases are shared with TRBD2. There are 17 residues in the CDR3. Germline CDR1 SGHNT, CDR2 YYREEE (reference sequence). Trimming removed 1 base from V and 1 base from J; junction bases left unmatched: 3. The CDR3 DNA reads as TGTGCCAGCAGCTTGCGACTAGCGGGAGGAGGCACAGATACGCAGTATTTT. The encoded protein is CASSLRLAGGGTDTQYF.